This entry features one T cell receptor (beta chain) sequence. This entry is derived from a study of beta chain features in type 1 diabetes. Around 0.12 L of blood, on average, came from one heparinised draw per donor. All of the isolated RNA was reverse transcribed, so expressed TCRB transcripts were sequenced. Sequenced by immunoSEQ multiplex PCR; TCRdb stores in-frame clones only, minus some. The sample lists some 150,000 clones, about 44% occurring once. Germline CDR1 MNHNS, CDR2 SASEGT. Trimming cost V 4 bases and J 5 bases, with 9 bases left between them. The CDR3 extends over 13 amino acids. The chain is built from TRBV6-1 and TRBJ1-5; D is uncertain. Sequencing was performed on Tregs from blood. The source is a man between 18 and 35 years old in good health. CDR3 nucleotides: TGTGCCAGCAGTGGTCAAACTCATCAGCCCCAGCATTTT. Translating it yields CASSGQTHQPQHF.